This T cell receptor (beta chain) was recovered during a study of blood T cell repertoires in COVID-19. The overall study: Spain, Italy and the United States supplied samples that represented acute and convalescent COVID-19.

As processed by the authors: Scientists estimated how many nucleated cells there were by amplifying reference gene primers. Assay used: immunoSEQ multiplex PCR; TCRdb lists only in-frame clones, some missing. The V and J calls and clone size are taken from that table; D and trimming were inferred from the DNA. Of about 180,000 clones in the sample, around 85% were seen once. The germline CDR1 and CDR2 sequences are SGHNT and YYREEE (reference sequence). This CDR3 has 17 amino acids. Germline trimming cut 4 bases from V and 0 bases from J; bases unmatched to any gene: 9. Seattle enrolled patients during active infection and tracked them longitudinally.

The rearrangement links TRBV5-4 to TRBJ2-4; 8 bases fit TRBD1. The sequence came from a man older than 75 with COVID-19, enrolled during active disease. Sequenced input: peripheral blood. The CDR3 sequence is CASSRTGQGLAKNIQYF. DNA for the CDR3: TGTGCCAGCAGCCGAACCGGACAGGGATTAGCCAAAAACATTCAGTACTTC. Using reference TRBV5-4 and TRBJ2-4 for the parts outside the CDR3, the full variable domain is ETGVTQSPTHLIKTRGQQVTLRCSSQSGHNTVSWYQQALGQGPQFIFQYYREEENGRGNFPPRFSGLQFPNYSSELNVNALELDDSALYLCASSRTGQGLAKNIQYFGAGTRLSVL.